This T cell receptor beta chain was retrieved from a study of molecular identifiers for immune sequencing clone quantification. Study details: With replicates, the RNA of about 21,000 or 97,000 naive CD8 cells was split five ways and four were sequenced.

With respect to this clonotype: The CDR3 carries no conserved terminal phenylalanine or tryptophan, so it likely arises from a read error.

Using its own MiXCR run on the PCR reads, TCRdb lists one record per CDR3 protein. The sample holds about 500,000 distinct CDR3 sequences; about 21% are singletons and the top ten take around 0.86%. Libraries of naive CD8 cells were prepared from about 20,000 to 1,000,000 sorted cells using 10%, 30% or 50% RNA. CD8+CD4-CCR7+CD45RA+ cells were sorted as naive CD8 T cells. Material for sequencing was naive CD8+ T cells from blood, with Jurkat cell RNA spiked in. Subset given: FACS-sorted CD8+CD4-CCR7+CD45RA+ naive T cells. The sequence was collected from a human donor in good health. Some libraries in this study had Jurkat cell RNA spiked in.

CDR3 sequence: CAWSRAVSPYEQYS. The CDR3 bases are TGTGCCTGGAGTCGGGCCGTGAGCCCCTACGAGCAGTACTCC. This chain connects TRBV30 to TRBJ2-7, with D unresolved. Germline V gene sequence: CDR1 GTSNPN, CDR2 SVGIG (reference sequence). The V end was cut by 2 bases, the J end by 2 bases, with 13 bases between. This CDR3 is 14 amino acids long.